This record covers a single TCR beta chain. Its cognate antigen is unknown. This specimen belongs to a study of shared clonotypes between healthy human individuals. For each subset, genomic DNA was distributed in equal portions over several immunoSEQ plates. Produced via immunoSEQ multiplex PCR; TCRdb's table is partial and in-frame only. This table holds approximately 810,000 clones, about 91% found once. Positive CCR7 selection of CD45RO-negative cells yielded the naive CD8 cells, and terminally differentiated effector memory CD45RA+ cells were excluded. Every contributor of samples was a Caucasian grown-up residing in Nashville, Tennessee. Overall study results and limits: Inspection by rarefaction showed sorted-subset sequencing to be incomplete despite large depth.

V lost 1 base to trimming and J lost 0 bases, with 19 bases between them. There are 19 residues in the CDR3. Germline V gene sequence: CDR1 SGHTA, CDR2 FQGNSA. The TCR comes from a man aged 30 to 39 in good health. Sequenced: naive CD8+ T cells sorted from blood. The chain combines TRBV7-2 with TRBJ1-3; D is unresolved. The DNA of the CDR3 is TGTGCCAGCAGCTTAGGGGAAGCGGGCAGAAAACACTCTGGAAACACCATATATTTT. Protein product: CASSLGEAGRKHSGNTIYF.